This TCR beta chain was identified in a study of glioma-infiltrating T cells after dendritic cell vaccination. Across the study: Dendritic cells derived from monocytes and pulsed with autologous tumor lysate formed the vaccine.

Selection required adequate fresh-frozen tumor tissue plus more than two years' survival data. Germline V gene sequence: CDR1 LNHDA, CDR2 SQIVND (reference sequence). The CDR3 totals 13 residues. V was pared by 3 bases and J by 6 bases, with 10 bases between. Clones were read by immunoSEQ multiplex PCR, and TCRdb kept only the in-frame ones, dropping some. The sample consists of about 92,000 clones, 85% to 90% of them appearing once. Sequences were derived from blood, sampled before dendritic cell vaccination. The chain couples TRBV19 to TRBJ2-3; D is uncertain. The sequence derives from a human donor with glioblastoma. The CDR3 nucleotides are TGTGCCAGTAGTATTCTCCCGGGTGATACGCAGTATTTT. Protein: CASSILPGDTQYF.